This T cell receptor (beta chain) came from a study of OX40 agonist ivuxolimab in advanced cancers. At the level of the study: The group had a mean age of roughly 65 years, ranged from about 23 to 85, and was just under 85% male.

Some clones are missing from TCRdb's copy, which holds only in-frame ones; the method was immunoSEQ multiplex PCR. This table holds 45,000 to 60,000 clones, approximately 90% found once. This receptor was obtained from an adult with an advanced solid tumor such as melanoma, head and neck, liver or kidney cancer. Sequenced here: CD4+ or CD8+ T cells sorted from blood, sampled in a trial of the OX40 agonist ivuxolimab.

The CDR3 is CASSLGNQPQHF. The CDR3 DNA follows: TGTGCCAGCAGCTTAGGAAATCAGCCCCAGCATTTT. V usage is TRBV7-9 and J usage is TRBJ1-5; D unclear. V was cut by 1 base and J by 4 bases, with 2 bases left in between. Germline V CDR1 and CDR2: SEHNR, FQNEAQ (reference sequence). The CDR3 loop spans 12 amino acids.